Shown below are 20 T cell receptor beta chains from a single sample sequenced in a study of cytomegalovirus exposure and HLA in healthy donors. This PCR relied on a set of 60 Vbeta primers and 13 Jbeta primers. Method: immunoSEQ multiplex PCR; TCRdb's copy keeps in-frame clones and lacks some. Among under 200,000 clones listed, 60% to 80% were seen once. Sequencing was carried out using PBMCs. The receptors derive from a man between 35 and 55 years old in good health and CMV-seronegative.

CDR3 DNA: TGCGCCAGCAGCCAAGTAGGACACAGACGCGAAAAACTGTTTTTT. Protein product: CASSQVGHRREKLFF. This rearrangement joins TRBV4-3 to TRBJ1-4; D may be TRBD1 (5 bases). Per germline, CDR1 LGHNA and CDR2 YSLEER. There are 15 residues in the CDR3. V gave up 1 base and J gave up 8 bases, with 14 bases separating them.

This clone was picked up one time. Here the CDR3 reads CASSATGTGNEQFF. CDR3 nucleotides: TGTGCCAGCAGCGCGACAGGGACGGGCAATGAGCAGTTCTTC. The chain is built from TRBV9 and TRBJ2-1; 7 bases map to TRBD1. J lost 6 bases, V lost 3 bases, and 6 bases had no gene match. The CDR3 loop spans 14 amino acids. Germline V gene data show CDR1 as SGDLS and CDR2 as YYNGEE.

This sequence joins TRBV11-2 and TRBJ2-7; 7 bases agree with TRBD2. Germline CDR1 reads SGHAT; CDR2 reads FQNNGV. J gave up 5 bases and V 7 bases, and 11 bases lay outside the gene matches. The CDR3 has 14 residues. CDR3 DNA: TGTGCCAGCACCTACGTGGCGGGAGCAAACGAGCAGTACTTC. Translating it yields CASTYVAGANEQYF.

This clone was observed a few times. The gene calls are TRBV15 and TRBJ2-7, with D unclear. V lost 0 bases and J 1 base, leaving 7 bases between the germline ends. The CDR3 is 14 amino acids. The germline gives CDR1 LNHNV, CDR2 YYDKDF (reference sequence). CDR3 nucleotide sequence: TGTGCCACCAGCAGAGATTTCCGTTCCTACGAGCAGTACTTC. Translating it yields CATSRDFRSYEQYF.

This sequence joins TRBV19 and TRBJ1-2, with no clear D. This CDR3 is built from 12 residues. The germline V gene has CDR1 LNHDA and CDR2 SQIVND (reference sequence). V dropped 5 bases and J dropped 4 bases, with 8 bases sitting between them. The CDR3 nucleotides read TGTGCCAGTAGTGAAAACACCTATGGCTACACCTTC. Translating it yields CASSENTYGYTF.

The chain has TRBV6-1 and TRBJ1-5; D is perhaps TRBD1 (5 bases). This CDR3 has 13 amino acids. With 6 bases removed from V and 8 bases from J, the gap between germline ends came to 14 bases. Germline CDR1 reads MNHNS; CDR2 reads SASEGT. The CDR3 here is CASRRVGGEPQHF. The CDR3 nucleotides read TGTGCCAGCAGGCGGGTGGGGGGAGAGCCCCAGCATTTT.

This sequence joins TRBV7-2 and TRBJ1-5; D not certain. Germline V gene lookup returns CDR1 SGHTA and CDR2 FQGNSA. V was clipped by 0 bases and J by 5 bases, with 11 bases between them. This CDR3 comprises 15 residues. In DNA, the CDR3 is TGTGCCAGCAGCTTAGCCCCGGGAGTAGATCAGCCCCAGCATTTT. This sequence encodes CASSLAPGVDQPQHF.

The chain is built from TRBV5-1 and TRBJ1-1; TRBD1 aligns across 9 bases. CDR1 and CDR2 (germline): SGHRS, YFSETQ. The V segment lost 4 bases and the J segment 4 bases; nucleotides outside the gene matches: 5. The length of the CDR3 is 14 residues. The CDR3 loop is CASSPRQGGTEAFF. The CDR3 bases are TGCGCCAGCAGCCCGCGACAGGGGGGCACTGAAGCTTTCTTT.

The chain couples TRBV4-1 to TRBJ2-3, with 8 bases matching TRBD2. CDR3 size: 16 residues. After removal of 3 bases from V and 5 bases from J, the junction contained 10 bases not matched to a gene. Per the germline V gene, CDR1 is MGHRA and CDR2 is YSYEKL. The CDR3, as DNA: TGCGCCAGCAGCCAGGGGGTATCAGCGGGAGTAGATACGCAGTATTTT. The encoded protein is CASSQGVSAGVDTQYF.

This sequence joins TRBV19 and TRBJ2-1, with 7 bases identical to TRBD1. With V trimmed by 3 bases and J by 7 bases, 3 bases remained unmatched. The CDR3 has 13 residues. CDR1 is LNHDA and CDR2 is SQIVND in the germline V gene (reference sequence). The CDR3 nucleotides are TGTGCCAGTAGTATCAAGGGGGCGAATGAGCAGTTCTTC. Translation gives CASSIKGANEQFF.

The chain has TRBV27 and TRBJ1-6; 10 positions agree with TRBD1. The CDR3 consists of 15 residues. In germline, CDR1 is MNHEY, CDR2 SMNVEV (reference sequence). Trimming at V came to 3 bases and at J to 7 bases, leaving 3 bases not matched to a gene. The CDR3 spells CASSLMGQGNSPLHF. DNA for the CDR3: TGTGCCAGCAGTTTGATGGGACAGGGGAATTCACCCCTCCACTTT.

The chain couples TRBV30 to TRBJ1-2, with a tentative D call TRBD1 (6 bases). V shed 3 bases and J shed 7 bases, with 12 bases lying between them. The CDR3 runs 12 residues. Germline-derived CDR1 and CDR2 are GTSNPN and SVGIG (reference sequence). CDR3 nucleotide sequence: TGTGCCTGGAGCCCCGGGACAACTGGCTACACCTTC. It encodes CAWSPGTTGYTF.

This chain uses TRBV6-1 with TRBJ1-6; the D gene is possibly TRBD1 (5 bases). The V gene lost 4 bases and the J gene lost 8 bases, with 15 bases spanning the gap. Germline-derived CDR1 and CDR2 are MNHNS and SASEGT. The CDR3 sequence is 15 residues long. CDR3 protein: CASSVLTGGDSPLHF. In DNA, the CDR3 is TGTGCCAGCAGTGTACTGACGGGGGGGGATTCACCCCTCCACTTT.

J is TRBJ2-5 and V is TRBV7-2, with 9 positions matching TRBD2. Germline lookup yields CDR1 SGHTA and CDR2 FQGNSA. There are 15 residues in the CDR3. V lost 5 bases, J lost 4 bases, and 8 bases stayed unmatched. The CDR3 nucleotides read TGTGCCAGCAGCCCCCCAAGCGGGGGGTCAGAGACCCAGTACTTC. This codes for CASSPPSGGSETQYF.

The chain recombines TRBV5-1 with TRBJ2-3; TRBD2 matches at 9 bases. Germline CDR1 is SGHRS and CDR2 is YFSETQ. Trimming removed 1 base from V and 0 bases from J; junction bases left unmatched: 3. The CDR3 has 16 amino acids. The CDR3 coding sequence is TGCGCCAGCAGCTTGACTAGCGGGTATAGCACAGATACGCAGTATTTT. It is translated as CASSLTSGYSTDTQYF.

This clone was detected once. The CDR3 here is CASSVEVGPGGEQFF. CDR3 coding DNA: TGTGCCAGCAGCGTAGAAGTCGGGCCGGGGGGTGAGCAGTTCTTC. The chain combines TRBV9 with TRBJ2-1, with 7 bases aligning to TRBD2. Germline values: CDR1 SGDLS, CDR2 YYNGEE. Trimming at V came to 0 bases and at J to 9 bases, leaving 9 bases not matched to a gene. The CDR3 consists of 15 residues.

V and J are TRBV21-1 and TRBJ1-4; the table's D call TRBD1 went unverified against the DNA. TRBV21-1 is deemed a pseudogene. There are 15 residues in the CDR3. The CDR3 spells CASSKEGQGFEKLFF. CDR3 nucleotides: TGTGCCAGCAGCAAAGAGGGACAGGGGTTTGAAAAACTGTTTTTT.

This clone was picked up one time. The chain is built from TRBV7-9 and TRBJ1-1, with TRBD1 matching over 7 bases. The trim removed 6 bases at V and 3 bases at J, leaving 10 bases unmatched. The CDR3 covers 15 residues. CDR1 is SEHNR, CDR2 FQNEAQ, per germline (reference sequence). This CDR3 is CASSFGDDRDTEAFF. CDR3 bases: TGTGCCAGCAGTTTCGGCGACGACAGGGACACTGAAGCTTTCTTT.

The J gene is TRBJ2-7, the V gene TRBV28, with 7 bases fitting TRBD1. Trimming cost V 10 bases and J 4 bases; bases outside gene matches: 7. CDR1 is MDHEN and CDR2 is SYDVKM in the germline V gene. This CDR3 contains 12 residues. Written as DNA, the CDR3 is TGTGCCATTTCGGGACAGAGTTACGAGCAGTACTTC. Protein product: CAISGQSYEQYF. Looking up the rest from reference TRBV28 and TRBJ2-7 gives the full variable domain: DVKVTQSSRYLVKRTGEKVFLECVQDMDHENMFWYRQDPGLGLRLIYFSYDVKMKEKGDIPEGYSVSREKKERFSLILESASTNQTSMYLCAISGQSYEQYFGPGTRLTVT.

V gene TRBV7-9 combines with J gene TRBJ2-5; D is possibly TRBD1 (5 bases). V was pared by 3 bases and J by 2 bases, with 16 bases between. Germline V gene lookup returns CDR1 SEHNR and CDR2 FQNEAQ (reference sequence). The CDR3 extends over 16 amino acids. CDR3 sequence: CASSFQPRGVQETQYF. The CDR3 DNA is TGTGCCAGCAGCTTCCAGCCTAGGGGCGTTCAAGAGACCCAGTACTTC. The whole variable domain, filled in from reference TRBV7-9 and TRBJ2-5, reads DTGVSQNPRHKITKRGQNVTFRCDPISEHNRLYWYRQTLGQGPEFLTYFQNEAQLEKSRLLSDRFSAERPKGSFSTLEIQRTEQGDSAMYLCASSFQPRGVQETQYFGPGTRLLVL.